A single sample gave rise to the 2 T cell receptor beta chains below, sequenced in a study of T cell changes during pregnancy in multiple sclerosis. Profiling relied on immunoSEQ multiplex PCR, and the TCRdb table lists in-frame clones only, not all of them. In the table there are roughly 60,000 clones, about nine tenths of which are singletons. Sample: peripheral blood, taken in the second trimester of pregnancy. Source of these receptors: a female donor with multiple sclerosis, enrolled in a pregnancy study.

The chain recombines TRBV7-2 with TRBJ2-7, with 15 bases lining up with TRBD2. The germline gives CDR1 SGHTA, CDR2 FQGNSA. V lost 5 bases, J lost 6 bases, and 5 bases stayed unmatched. CDR3 length: 15 amino acids. The CDR3 is CASSRGLAGGGEQYF. CDR3 nucleotides: TGTGCCAGCAGCCGGGGACTAGCGGGAGGAGGCGAGCAGTACTTC.

This chain connects TRBV7-2 to TRBJ2-1, with D tentatively TRBD1 (6 bases). The CDR3 spans 16 residues. The V end was cut by 6 bases, the J end by 6 bases, with 21 bases between. CDR1 and CDR2 from the germline V gene are SGHTA and FQGNSA. CDR3 nucleotide sequence: TGTGCCAGCAGTTTTTCAGGGGACCCCACACTCAATGAGCAGTTCTTC. Its protein product is CASSFSGDPTLNEQFF.